A single sample is the source of the 3 T cell receptor beta chains below, sequenced in a study of immune cell composition in non-small cell lung cancer listed by TCRdb under 2017. Non-adjacent lung tissue from the same patient, taken as far from the tumour as possible and at least 3 cm away, was used for the normal lung samples. Libraries were prepared through the immunoSEQ multiplex PCR assay. The clones in this table, taken by TCRdb from immuneACCESS, are in-frame only. Not every clone is retained; where verified, under half of the shortfall comes from an unresolved V gene, and the cause of the rest is unknown. In this sample the table shows about 3,400 clones, 84% of which occur a single time. Approximately 12% of the sample lies in the top ten. Specimen: non-adjacent lung tissue. These receptors all come from a human donor with non-small cell lung cancer.

The CDR3 DNA reads as TGTGCCAGCCTCGAACAGGCAGGGAACAATGAGCAGTTCTTC. Protein sequence: CASLEQAGNNEQFF. The V gene is TRBV6-6, the J gene TRBJ2-1; the D gene is possibly TRBD1 (5 bases). V lost 8 bases and J 5 bases, leaving 16 bases between the germline ends. Per the germline V gene, CDR1 is MNHNY and CDR2 is SVGAGI (reference sequence). This CDR3 is built from 14 residues.

V is TRBV18 and J is TRBJ1-5, with TRBD1 matching 8 bases. The V gene's germline CDR1 is KGHSH and CDR2 LQKENI. This CDR3 spans 15 amino acids. J lost 7 bases, V lost 0 bases, and 5 bases had no gene match. The CDR3: CASSPPGQGNQPQHF. In DNA form, the CDR3 reads TGTGCCAGCTCACCACCCGGACAGGGTAACCAGCCCCAGCATTTT.

The gene calls are TRBV25-1 and TRBJ1-2, with D perhaps TRBD1 (5 bases). This CDR3 has 13 residues. The V end lost 7 bases, the J end lost 6 bases, and 15 bases lay between the germline ends. Germline V CDR1 and CDR2: MGHDK, SYGVNS. The CDR3 bases are TGTGCCAGCACCAGGGAACCTCTGGATGGCTACACCTTC. Protein sequence: CASTREPLDGYTF.